This TCR beta chain was captured in a study of CD8 T cells in ankylosing spondylitis. Findings and limits, study-wide: Matched synovial fluid from ankylosing spondylitis patients was reported to be enriched for disease-linked clones. A TCR beta motif of eight highly homologous variants appeared characteristic of ankylosing spondylitis blood.

The table lists this clonotype with a few counts. Antigen specificity is unknown. TCRdb fed the 5' RACE reads into MiXCR, producing one record per CDR3 protein. The table has roughly 470,000 distinct CDR3 sequences, roughly 26% seen once. This CDR3 region has 15 residues. Trimming took 0 bases from V and 14 from J; bases not matched to a gene: 11. Per the germline V gene, CDR1 is SGHRS and CDR2 is YFSETQ. The sample was blood, either unsorted or a sorted T cell fraction (not recorded which). This rearrangement joins TRBV5-1 to TRBJ2-1, with 10 nucleotides matching TRBD1. This clonotype was obtained from a male donor with ankylosing spondylitis. Written as DNA, the CDR3 is TGCGCCAGCAGCTTGGCCGGAGGTTCCGGGACAGGGGAGTTCTTC. This codes for CASSLAGGSGTGEFF.